The 17 T cell receptor beta chains reported below all come from one sample, sequenced in a study of blood T cell repertoires in COVID-19. This table comes from immunoSEQ multiplex PCR, and its TCRdb copy is limited to in-frame clones, with some not included. The table has fewer than 250,000 clones, around 82% seen once. Sequences were obtained from peripheral blood. Every receptor here comes from a woman aged 70-85 years with acute or convalescent COVID-19.

This chain uses TRBV7-9 with TRBJ1-2; D gene uncertain. Germline CDR1 reads SEHNR; CDR2 reads FQNEAQ (reference sequence). This CDR3 is 13 amino acids long. V was clipped by 1 base and J by 4 bases, with 7 bases between them. The CDR3 region is CASSLDKFYGYTF. The CDR3 DNA follows: TGTGCCAGCAGCTTAGACAAGTTCTATGGCTACACCTTC.

The chain recombines TRBV3-1 (or the pseudogene TRBV3-2) with TRBJ2-7; D gene ambiguous. The CDR3 totals 12 residues. With 3 bases removed from V and 3 bases from J, the gap between germline ends came to 6 bases. Per germline, CDR1 LGHDT and CDR2 YNNKEL (reference sequence). CDR3 sequence: CASSQSYYEQYF. The CDR3 coding sequence is TGTGCCAGCAGCCAGTCCTACTACGAGCAGTACTTC.

This clone was picked up one time. The V and J genes are TRBV3-1 (or the pseudogene TRBV3-2) and TRBJ1-2; D remains ambiguous. The germline V and J ends were trimmed by 4 bases and 4 bases, with 7 bases remaining between them. The CDR3 runs to 12 residues. The germline V gene encodes CDR1 LGHDT and CDR2 YNNKEL (reference sequence). CDR3 protein: CASSPGLYGYTF. The CDR3 DNA reads TGTGCCAGCAGCCCAGGACTCTATGGCTACACCTTC.

The V and J genes are TRBV10-3 and TRBJ1-1, with a weak D call TRBD1 (6 bases). The germline V and J ends were trimmed by 7 bases and 0 bases, with 12 bases remaining between them. CDR3 length: 14 residues. Germline assignment: CDR1 ENHRY and CDR2 SYGVKD. The CDR3 here is CAITSRGMNTEAFF. CDR3 sequence (DNA): TGTGCCATCACGTCGAGGGGGATGAACACTGAAGCTTTCTTT.

The gene calls are TRBV5-6 and TRBJ1-6; 10 nucleotides match TRBD1. Germline CDR1 and CDR2: SGHDT and YYEEEE. The CDR3 contains 17 residues. The J segment lost 5 bases and the V segment lost 4 bases, leaving 9 bases of the junction unmatched. The DNA of the CDR3 is TGTGCCAGCAGCCCGGACAGGGGGGGAACTGATAATTCACCCCTCCACTTT. As protein: CASSPDRGGTDNSPLHF.

This chain uses TRBV6-2 or TRBV6-3 with TRBJ1-5; a weak D match, TRBD1 (6 bases). This CDR3 is 16 amino acids long. The ends were cut back, 6 bases at V and 0 bases at J, with 15 bases in the middle. Germline lookup yields CDR1 MNHEY and CDR2 SVGEGT. The CDR3 bases are TGTGCCAGCAGCTCCGGACAGTTTTATAGCAATCAGCCCCAGCATTTT. As protein: CASSSGQFYSNQPQHF.

V and J are TRBV7-2 and TRBJ1-3, with 9 bases aligning to TRBD1. CDR1 is SGHTA and CDR2 is FQGNSA in the germline V gene. The CDR3 loop spans 15 amino acids. Losses at the gene ends were 1 base for V and 3 bases for J; bases not matched to a gene: 1. In nucleotides, the CDR3 is TGTGCCAGCAGCTTAGTGGGACAGGGTGGAAACACCATATATTTT. Its translation is CASSLVGQGGNTIYF.

CDR3 in DNA: TGTGCCAGCAGCCAGGGCCCGATGAACACTGAAGCTTTCTTT. Its translation is CASSQGPMNTEAFF. The rearrangement joins TRBV5-4 to TRBJ1-1, with D possibly TRBD1 on 5 matching bases. This CDR3 is built from 14 residues. Germline CDR1 is SGHNT and CDR2 is YYREEE (reference sequence). V was clipped by 4 bases and J by 0 bases, with 10 bases between them. Combining the CDR3 with reference TRBV5-4 and TRBJ1-1 gives the whole variable domain ETGVTQSPTHLIKTRGQQVTLRCSSQSGHNTVSWYQQALGQGPQFIFQYYREEENGRGNFPPRFSGLQFPNYSSELNVNALELDDSALYLCASSQGPMNTEAFFGQGTRLTVV.

The chain carries TRBV11-2 and TRBJ1-4; D is unresolved. Per the germline V gene, CDR1 is SGHAT and CDR2 is FQNNGV. V was pared by 1 base and J by 5 bases, with 11 bases between. The CDR3 sequence is 15 residues long. CDR3 in amino acids: CASSLATLGNEKLFF. Written as DNA, the CDR3 is TGTGCCAGCAGCTTAGCCACACTAGGGAATGAAAAACTGTTTTTT.

This chain joins TRBV28 and TRBJ1-5; D is perhaps TRBD1 (5 bases). The V end lost 5 bases, the J end lost 8 bases, and 7 bases lay between the germline ends. The length of the CDR3 is 11 residues. Germline lookup yields CDR1 MDHEN and CDR2 SYDVKM. The CDR3 DNA sequence: TGTGCCAGCAGTCAAGGGGAGCCCCAGCATTTT. Its translation: CASSQGEPQHF. The entire variable domain, with the rest obtained from reference TRBV28 and TRBJ1-5, is as follows: DVKVTQSSRYLVKRTGEKVFLECVQDMDHENMFWYRQDPGLGLRLIYFSYDVKMKEKGDIPEGYSVSREKKERFSLILESASTNQTSMYLCASSQGEPQHFGDGTRLSIL.

The chain recombines TRBV28 with TRBJ2-3, with 9 bases fitting TRBD2. The CDR3 has 16 amino acids. The trim removed 5 bases at V and 4 bases at J, leaving 10 bases unmatched. Germline lookup yields CDR1 MDHEN and CDR2 SYDVKM. CDR3 in DNA: TGTGCCAGCAGTCCCGCACTAGCGGGCGGGGCAGATACGCAGTATTTT. Its protein product is CASSPALAGGADTQYF.

This rearrangement joins TRBV29-1 to TRBJ1-1, with a possible D match to TRBD1 (6 bases). Trimming cost V 5 bases and J 0 bases, with 13 bases left between them. The CDR3 length is 14 residues. The germline CDR1 and CDR2 sequences are SQVTM and ANQGSEA. CDR3 amino acids: CSVRRQAMNTEAFF. CDR3 in DNA: TGCAGCGTTCGTCGACAGGCCATGAACACTGAAGCTTTCTTT.

The chain uses TRBV6-5 and TRBJ1-3; 8 nucleotides align to TRBD1. This CDR3 contains 14 residues. The junction had 2 bases not matched to a gene; V was cut back by 6 bases and J by 1 base. Germline CDR1 MNHEY, CDR2 SVGAGI. For the CDR3, the DNA is TGTGCCAGCAGAACAGGGGGATCTGGAAACACCATATATTTT. Its protein is CASRTGGSGNTIYF.

The V call is TRBV29-1, the J call TRBJ1-2; D is unresolved. CDR1 is SQVTM and CDR2 is ANQGSEA in the germline V gene. The CDR3 runs 15 residues. V dropped 3 bases and J dropped 0 bases, with 14 bases sitting between them. The CDR3 here is CSVDSGTSSNYGYTF. Here the CDR3 DNA reads TGCAGCGTTGATAGCGGCACATCTTCTAACTATGGCTACACCTTC.

The J gene is TRBJ2-7, the V gene TRBV5-1; possibly TRBD1 for D (6 bases). CDR1 SGHRS and CDR2 YFSETQ come from the germline V gene. CDR3 size: 14 residues. V was cut by 2 bases and J by 4 bases, with 13 bases left in between. CDR3 residues: CASSFQGLNYEQYF. CDR3 DNA: TGCGCCAGCAGCTTCCAGGGGCTCAATTACGAGCAGTACTTC.

The V and J genes are TRBV3-1 (or the pseudogene TRBV3-2) and TRBJ2-5; 8 positions agree with TRBD1. V shed 3 bases, J shed 5 bases, and the junction held 8 bases outside the gene matches. The germline CDR1 and CDR2 sequences are LGHDT and YNNKEL (reference sequence). There are 15 residues in the CDR3. For the CDR3, the DNA is TGTGCCAGCAGCCAGCAGACAGGGGTCCCCGAGACCCAGTACTTC. It codes for CASSQQTGVPETQYF.

The V gene is TRBV12-3 or TRBV12-4, the J gene TRBJ2-1; 7 bases map to TRBD1. The ends lost 5 bases at V and 8 bases at J; junction bases unmatched: 6. The length of the CDR3 is 13 residues. The CDR3 is CASSVLGGDEQFF. The CDR3 DNA is TGTGCCAGCAGTGTTCTAGGGGGCGATGAGCAGTTCTTC.